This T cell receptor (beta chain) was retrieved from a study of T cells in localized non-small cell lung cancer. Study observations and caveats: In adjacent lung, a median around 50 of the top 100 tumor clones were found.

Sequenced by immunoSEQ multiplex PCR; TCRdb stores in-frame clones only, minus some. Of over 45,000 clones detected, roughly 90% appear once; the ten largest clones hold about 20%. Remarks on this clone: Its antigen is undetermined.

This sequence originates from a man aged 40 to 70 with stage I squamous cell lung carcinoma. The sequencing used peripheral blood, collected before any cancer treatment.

CDR3: CASSLVELDTQYF. Here the CDR3 DNA reads TGTGCCAGCAGCTTGGTTGAGCTAGATACGCAGTATTTT. The genes are TRBV5-5 and TRBJ2-3; no definite D call. The CDR3 is made up of 13 amino acids. V lost 0 bases and J 5 bases, leaving 7 bases between the germline ends. The germline CDR1 and CDR2 sequences are SGHKS and YYEKEE (reference sequence).